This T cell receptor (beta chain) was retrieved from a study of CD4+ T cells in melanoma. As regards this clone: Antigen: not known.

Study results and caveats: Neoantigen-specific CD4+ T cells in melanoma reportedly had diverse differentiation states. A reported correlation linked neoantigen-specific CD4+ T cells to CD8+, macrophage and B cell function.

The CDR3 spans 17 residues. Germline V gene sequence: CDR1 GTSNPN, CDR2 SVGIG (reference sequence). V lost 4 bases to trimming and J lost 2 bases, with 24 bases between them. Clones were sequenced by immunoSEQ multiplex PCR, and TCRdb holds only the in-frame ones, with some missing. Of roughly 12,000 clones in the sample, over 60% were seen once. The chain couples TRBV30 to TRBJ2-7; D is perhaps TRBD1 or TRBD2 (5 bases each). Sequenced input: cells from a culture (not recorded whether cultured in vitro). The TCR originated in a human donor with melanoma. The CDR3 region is CAWTRAEGLLEPYEQYF. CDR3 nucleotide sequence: TGTGCCTGGACCCGGGCCGAGGGGCTATTAGAACCCTACGAGCAGTACTTC. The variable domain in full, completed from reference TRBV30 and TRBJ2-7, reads SQTIHQWPATLVQPVGSPLSLECTVEGTSNPNLYWYRQAAGRGLQLLFYSVGIGQISSEVPQNLSASRPQDRQFILSSKKLLLSDSGFYLCAWTRAEGLLEPYEQYFGPGTRLTVT.